This TCR beta chain is drawn from a study of cytomegalovirus exposure and HLA in healthy donors. Germline trimming cut 7 bases from V and 4 bases from J; bases unmatched to any gene: 8. This CDR3 comprises 14 residues. CDR1 and CDR2 from the germline V gene are MNHEY and SMNVEV (reference sequence). This PCR relied on a set of 60 Vbeta primers and 13 Jbeta primers. The table came from immunoSEQ multiplex PCR; TCRdb's copy has only in-frame clones and leaves some out. The sample yields roughly 200,000 clones, around 78% seen once. V is TRBV27 and J is TRBJ2-3, with 7 bases that match TRBD2. This clonotype was sampled from a man under 40 in good health and CMV-seronegative. What was sequenced was PBMCs. The CDR3 DNA follows: TGTGCCAGCACCCTTGTCGCGGGAGCAGATACGCAGTATTTT. Protein: CASTLVAGADTQYF.